This TCR beta chain was sequenced during a study of blood T cell repertoires in COVID-19. Study-wide context: The samples span acute and convalescent COVID-19 from the United States, Italy and Spain. Nucleic acid was either cDNA or gDNA, and it came from T cells, B-cell-depleted T cells, or PBMCs.

CDR1 and CDR2 (germline): LGHDT, YNNKEL (reference sequence). Between the trimmed V and J ends, which lost 4 bases and 4 bases, there was a span of 13 bases. The CDR3 runs 14 residues. TCRdb's table, derived via immunoSEQ multiplex PCR, lists solely in-frame clones and lacks some. The data show 100,000 to 150,000 clones, with more than 60% seen just once and 2.2% held by the top ten. This clonotype was sampled from an older woman with acute or convalescent COVID-19. The chain employs TRBV3-1 (or the pseudogene TRBV3-2) and TRBJ1-2; D unresolved. Sequencing used peripheral blood. DNA of the CDR3: TGTGCCAGCAGCCCCCACGAGCTTGGCTATGGCTACACCTTC. It specifies CASSPHELGYGYTF.